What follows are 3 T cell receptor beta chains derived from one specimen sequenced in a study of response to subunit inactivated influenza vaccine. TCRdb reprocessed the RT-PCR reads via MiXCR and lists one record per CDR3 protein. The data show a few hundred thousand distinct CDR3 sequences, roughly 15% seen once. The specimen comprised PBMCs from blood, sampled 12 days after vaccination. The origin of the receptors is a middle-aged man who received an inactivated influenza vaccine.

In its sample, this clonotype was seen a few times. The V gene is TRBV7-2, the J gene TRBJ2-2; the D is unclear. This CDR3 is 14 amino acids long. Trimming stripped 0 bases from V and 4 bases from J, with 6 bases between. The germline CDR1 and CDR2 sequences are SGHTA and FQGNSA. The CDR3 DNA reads TGTGCCAGCAGCTTAGCCTCAATCACCGGGGAGCTGTTTTTT. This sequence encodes CASSLASITGELFF.

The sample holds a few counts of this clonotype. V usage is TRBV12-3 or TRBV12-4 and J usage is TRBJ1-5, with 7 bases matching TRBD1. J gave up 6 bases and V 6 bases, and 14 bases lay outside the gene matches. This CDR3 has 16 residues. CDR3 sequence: CASSRQGLPGGQPQHF. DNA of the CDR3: TGTGCCAGCAGCCGACAGGGCCTACCCGGCGGTCAGCCCCAGCATTTT.

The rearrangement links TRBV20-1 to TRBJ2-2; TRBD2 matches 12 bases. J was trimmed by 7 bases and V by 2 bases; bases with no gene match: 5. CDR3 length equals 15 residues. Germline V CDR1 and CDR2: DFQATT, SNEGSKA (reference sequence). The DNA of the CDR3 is TGCAGTGCTAGATCTAGCGGGAGGGCCTTCGGGGAGCTGTTTTTT. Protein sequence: CSARSSGRAFGELFF.